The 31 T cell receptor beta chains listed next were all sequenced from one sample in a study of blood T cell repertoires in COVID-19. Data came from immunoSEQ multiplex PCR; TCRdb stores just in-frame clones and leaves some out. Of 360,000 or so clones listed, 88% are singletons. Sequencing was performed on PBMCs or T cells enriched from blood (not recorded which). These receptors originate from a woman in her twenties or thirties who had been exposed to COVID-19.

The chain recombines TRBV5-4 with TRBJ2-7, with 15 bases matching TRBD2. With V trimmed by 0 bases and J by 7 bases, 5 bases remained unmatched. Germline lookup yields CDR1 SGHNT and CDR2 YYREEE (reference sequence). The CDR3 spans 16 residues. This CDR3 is CASSLAGLAGGGEQYF. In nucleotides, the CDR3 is TGTGCCAGCAGCTTGGCGGGACTAGCGGGAGGTGGTGAGCAGTACTTC.

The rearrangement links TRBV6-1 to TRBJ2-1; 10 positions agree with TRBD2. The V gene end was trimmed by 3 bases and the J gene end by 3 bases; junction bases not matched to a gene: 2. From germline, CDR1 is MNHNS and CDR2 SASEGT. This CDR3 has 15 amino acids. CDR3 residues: CASSDGTSVYNEQFF. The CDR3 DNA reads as TGTGCCAGCAGTGATGGGACTAGCGTCTACAATGAGCAGTTCTTC.

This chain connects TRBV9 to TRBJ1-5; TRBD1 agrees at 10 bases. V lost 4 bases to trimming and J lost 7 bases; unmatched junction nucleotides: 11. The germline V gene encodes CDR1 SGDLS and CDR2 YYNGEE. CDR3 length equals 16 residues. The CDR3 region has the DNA TGTGCCAGCAGCCCCGGACAGGGGGTCCTCGGGCAGCCCCAGCATTTT. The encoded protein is CASSPGQGVLGQPQHF. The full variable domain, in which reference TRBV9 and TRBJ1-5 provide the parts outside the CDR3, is DSGVTQTPKHLITATGQRVTLRCSPRSGDLSVYWYQQSLDQGLQFLIQYYNGEERAKGNILERFSAQQFPDLHSELNLSSLELGDSALYFCASSPGQGVLGQPQHFGDGTRLSIL.

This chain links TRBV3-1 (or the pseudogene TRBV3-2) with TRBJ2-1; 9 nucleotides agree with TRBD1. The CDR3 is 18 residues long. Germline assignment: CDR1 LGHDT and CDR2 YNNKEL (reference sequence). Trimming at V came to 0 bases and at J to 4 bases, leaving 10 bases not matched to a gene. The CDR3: CASSQDPVDRGRYNEQFF. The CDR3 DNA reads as TGTGCCAGCAGCCAAGATCCCGTAGACAGGGGGAGATACAATGAGCAGTTCTTC.

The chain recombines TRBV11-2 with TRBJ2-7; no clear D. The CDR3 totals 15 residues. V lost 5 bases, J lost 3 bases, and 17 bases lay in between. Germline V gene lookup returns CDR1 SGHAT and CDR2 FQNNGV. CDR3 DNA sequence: TGTGCCAGCAGCAACGTGGCAAAAGTAAACTACGAGCAGTACTTC. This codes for CASSNVAKVNYEQYF.

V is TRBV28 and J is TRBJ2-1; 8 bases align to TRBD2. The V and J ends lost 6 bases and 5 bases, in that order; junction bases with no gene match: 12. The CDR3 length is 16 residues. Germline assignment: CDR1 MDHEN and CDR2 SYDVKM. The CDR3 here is CASSRLLAGLDNEQFF. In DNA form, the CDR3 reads TGTGCCAGCAGCCGTCTTTTAGCGGGACTAGACAATGAGCAGTTCTTC.

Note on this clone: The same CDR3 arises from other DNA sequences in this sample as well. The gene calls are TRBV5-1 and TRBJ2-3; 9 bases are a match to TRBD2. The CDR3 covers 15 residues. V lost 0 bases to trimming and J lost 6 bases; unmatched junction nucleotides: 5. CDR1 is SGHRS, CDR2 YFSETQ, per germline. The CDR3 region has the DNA TGCGCCAGCAGCTTGGCGGCGGGAGGGCCCGATACGCAGTATTTT. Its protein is CASSLAAGGPDTQYF. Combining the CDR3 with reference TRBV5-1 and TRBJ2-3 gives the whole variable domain KAGVTQTPRYLIKTRGQQVTLSCSPISGHRSVSWYQQTPGQGLQFLFEYFSETQRNKGNFPGRFSGRQFSNSRSEMNVSTLELGDSALYLCASSLAAGGPDTQYFGPGTRLTVL.

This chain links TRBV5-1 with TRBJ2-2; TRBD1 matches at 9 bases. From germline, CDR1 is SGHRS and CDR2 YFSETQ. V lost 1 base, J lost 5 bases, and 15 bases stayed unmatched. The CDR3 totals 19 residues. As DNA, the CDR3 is TGCGCCAGCAGCTTGAGGGTGAAATGGGGACAGGGCGAGACCGGGGAGCTGTTTTTT. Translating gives CASSLRVKWGQGETGELFF.

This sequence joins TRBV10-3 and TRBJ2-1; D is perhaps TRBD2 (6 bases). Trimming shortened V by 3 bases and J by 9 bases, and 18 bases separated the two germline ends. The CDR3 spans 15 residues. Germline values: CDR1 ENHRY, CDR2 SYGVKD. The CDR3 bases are TGTGCCATCAGTGAAACTAGCCAAGCAAATGGTGAGCAGTTCTTC. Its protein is CAISETSQANGEQFF.

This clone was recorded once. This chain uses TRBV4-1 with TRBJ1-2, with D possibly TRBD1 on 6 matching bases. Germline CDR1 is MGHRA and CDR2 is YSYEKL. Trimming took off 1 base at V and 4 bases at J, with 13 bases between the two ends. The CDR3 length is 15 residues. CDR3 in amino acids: CASSQGPGESYGYTF. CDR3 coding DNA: TGCGCCAGCAGCCAAGGGCCAGGGGAGTCCTATGGCTACACCTTC.

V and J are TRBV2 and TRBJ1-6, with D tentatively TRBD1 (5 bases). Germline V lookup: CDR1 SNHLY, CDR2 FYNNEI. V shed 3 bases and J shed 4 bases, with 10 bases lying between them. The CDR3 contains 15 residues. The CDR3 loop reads CASSDVGGYNSPLHF. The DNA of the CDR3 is TGTGCCAGCAGTGATGTGGGGGGGTATAATTCACCCCTCCACTTT.

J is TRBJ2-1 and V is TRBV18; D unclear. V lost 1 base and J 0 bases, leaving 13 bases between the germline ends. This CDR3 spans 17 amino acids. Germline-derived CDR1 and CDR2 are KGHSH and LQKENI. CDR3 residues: CASSPQEALLSYNEQFF. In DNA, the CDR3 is TGTGCCAGCTCACCACAAGAAGCGTTACTCTCCTACAATGAGCAGTTCTTC.

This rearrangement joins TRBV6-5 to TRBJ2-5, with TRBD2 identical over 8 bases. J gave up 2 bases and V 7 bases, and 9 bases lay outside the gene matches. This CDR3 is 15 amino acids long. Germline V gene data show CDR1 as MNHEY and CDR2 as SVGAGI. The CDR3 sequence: CASILLAGTQETQYF. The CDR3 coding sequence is TGTGCCAGCATTCTGCTAGCGGGTACTCAAGAGACCCAGTACTTC.

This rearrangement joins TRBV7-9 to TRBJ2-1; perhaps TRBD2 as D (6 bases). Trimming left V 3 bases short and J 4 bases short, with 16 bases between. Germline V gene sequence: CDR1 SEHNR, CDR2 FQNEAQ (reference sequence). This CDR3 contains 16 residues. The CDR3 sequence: CASSFGWGEPYNEQFF. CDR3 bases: TGTGCCAGCAGCTTCGGTTGGGGGGAGCCTTACAATGAGCAGTTCTTC.

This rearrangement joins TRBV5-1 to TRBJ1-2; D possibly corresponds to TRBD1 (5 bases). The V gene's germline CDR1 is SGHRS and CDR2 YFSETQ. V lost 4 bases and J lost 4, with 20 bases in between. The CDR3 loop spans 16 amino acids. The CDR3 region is CASSPGLGGAGYGYTF. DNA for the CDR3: TGCGCCAGCAGCCCCGGTTTGGGAGGGGCTGGCTATGGCTACACCTTC.

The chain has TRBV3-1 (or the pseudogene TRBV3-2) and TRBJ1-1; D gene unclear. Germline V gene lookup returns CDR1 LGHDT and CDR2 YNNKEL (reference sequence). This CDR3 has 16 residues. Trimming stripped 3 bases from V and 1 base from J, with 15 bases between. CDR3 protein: CASSQYQESQNTEAFF. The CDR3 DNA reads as TGTGCCAGCAGCCAGTATCAGGAATCTCAGAACACTGAAGCTTTCTTT.

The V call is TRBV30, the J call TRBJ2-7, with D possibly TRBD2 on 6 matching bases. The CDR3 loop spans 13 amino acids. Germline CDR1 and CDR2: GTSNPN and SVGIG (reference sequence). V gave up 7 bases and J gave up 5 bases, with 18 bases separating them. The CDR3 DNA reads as TGTGCCTCTGCCCCGGGACTTTCCGACGAGCAGTACTTC. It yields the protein CASAPGLSDEQYF.

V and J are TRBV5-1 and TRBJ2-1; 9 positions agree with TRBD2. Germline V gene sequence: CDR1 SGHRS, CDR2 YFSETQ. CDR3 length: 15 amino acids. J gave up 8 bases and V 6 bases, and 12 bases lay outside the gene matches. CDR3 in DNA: TGCGCCAGCACCTTTAGCGGGAGAGTCTATGATGAGCAGTTCTTC. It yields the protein CASTFSGRVYDEQFF. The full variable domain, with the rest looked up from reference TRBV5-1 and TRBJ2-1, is KAGVTQTPRYLIKTRGQQVTLSCSPISGHRSVSWYQQTPGQGLQFLFEYFSETQRNKGNFPGRFSGRQFSNSRSEMNVSTLELGDSALYLCASTFSGRVYDEQFFGPGTRLTVL.

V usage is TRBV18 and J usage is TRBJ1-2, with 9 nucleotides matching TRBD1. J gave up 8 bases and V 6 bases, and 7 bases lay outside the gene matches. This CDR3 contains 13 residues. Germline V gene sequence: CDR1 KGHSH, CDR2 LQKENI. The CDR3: CASSPTGGEGYTF. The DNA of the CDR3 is TGTGCCAGCTCTCCGACAGGGGGAGAGGGCTACACCTTC.

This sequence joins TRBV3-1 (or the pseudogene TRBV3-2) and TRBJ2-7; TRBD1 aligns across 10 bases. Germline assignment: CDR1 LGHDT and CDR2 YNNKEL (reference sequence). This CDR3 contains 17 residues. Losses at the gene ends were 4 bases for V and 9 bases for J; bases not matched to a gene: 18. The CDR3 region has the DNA TGTGCCAGCAGCCCTACGGGTCAACCGGGACAGGGGCATGGGCAGTACTTC. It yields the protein CASSPTGQPGQGHGQYF.

The DNA for the CDR3 is TGTGCCAGCATATTAGGTCGGCTAGCGGGAGCGGGTGAGCAGTTCTTC. This codes for CASILGRLAGAGEQFF. The chain uses TRBV7-8 and TRBJ2-1; 10 bases are shared with TRBD2. This CDR3 has 16 amino acids. Germline CDR1 SGHVS, CDR2 FQNEAQ. The J segment lost 9 bases and the V segment lost 7 bases, leaving 15 bases of the junction unmatched.

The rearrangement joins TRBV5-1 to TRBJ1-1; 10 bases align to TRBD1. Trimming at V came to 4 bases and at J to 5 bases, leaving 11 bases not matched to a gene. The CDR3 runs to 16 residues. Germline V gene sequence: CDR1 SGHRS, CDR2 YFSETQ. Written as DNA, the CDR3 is TGCGCCAGCAGCACTCTGAGACAGGGGGCCCAGACTGAAGCTTTCTTT. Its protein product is CASSTLRQGAQTEAFF.

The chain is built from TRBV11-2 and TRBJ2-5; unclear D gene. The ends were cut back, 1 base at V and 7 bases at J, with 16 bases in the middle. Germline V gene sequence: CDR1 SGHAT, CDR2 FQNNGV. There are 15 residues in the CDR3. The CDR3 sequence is CASSLGPEVKPTQYF. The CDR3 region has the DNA TGTGCCAGCAGCTTAGGTCCAGAGGTTAAACCGACCCAGTACTTC.

DNA for the CDR3: TGTGCCAGCAGTTCCCGGGGCACAGATACGCAGTATTTT. Translating it yields CASSSRGTDTQYF. The chain combines TRBV12-3 or TRBV12-4 with TRBJ2-3; D not resolved. V lost 4 bases, J lost 1 base, and 6 bases lay in between. The CDR3 sequence is 13 residues long.

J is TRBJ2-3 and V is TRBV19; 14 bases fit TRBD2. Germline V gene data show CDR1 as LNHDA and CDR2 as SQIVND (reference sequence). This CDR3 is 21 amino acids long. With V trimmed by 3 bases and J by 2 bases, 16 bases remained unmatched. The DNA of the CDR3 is TGTGCCAGTAGTATCGCACCGGGACTAGCGGGAGTCGACGTCAACACAGATACGCAGTATTTT. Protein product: CASSIAPGLAGVDVNTDTQYF. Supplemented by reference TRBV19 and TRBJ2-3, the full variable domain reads DGGITQSPKYLFRKEGQNVTLSCEQNLNHDAMYWYRQDPGQGLRLIYYSQIVNDFQKGDIAEGYSVSREKKESFPLTVTSAQKNPTAFYLCASSIAPGLAGVDVNTDTQYFGPGTRLTVL.

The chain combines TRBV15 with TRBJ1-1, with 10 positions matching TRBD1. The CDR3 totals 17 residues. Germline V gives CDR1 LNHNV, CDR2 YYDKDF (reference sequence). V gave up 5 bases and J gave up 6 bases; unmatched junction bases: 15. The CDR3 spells CATSVGVGQGRWPEAFF. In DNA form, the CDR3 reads TGTGCCACCAGCGTTGGAGTGGGACAGGGGCGATGGCCTGAAGCTTTCTTT.

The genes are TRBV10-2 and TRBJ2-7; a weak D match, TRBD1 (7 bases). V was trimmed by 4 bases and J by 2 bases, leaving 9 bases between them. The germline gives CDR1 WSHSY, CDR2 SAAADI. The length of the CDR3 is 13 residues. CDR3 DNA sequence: TGCGCCAGCAGTGCCAGGGGGGCCTACGAGCAGTACTTC. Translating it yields CASSARGAYEQYF.

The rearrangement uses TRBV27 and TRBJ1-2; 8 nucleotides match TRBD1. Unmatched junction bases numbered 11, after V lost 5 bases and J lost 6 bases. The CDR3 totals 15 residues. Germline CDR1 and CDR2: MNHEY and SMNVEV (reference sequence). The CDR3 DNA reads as TGTGCCAGCAGTCCCCACAGGGGGGCAGCAAATGGCTACACCTTC. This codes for CASSPHRGAANGYTF.

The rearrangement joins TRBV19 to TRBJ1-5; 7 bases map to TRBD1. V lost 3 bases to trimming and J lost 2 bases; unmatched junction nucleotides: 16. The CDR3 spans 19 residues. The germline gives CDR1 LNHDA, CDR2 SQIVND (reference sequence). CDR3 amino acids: CASSILTPGQRLRNQPQHF. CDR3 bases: TGTGCCAGTAGTATTCTGACCCCGGGACAGAGACTCCGCAATCAGCCCCAGCATTTT.

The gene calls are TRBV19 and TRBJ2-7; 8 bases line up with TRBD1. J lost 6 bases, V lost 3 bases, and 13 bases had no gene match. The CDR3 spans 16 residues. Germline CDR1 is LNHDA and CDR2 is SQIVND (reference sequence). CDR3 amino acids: CASSMSGGGSRLEQYF. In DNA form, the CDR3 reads TGTGCCAGTAGTATGTCAGGGGGCGGTTCAAGGCTCGAGCAGTACTTC.

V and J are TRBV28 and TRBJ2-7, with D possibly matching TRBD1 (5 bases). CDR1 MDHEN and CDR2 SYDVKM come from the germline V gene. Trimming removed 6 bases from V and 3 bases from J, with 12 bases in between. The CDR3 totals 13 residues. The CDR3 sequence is CASSLDILYEQYF. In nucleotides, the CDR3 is TGTGCCAGCAGCCTGGACATTCTCTACGAGCAGTACTTC.